A selection of T cell receptor beta chains follows, all from one sample in a study of T cell responses to AZD1222 COVID-19 vaccine. Clones were sequenced by immunoSEQ multiplex PCR, and TCRdb holds only the in-frame ones, with some missing. The table has roughly 120,000 clones, more than 85% seen once. The sequenced sample was peripheral blood, obtained on day 0 of AZD1222 vaccination. Every receptor here comes from an adult in good health. The conserved cysteine and the conserved F or W are not part of the CDR3 here. The order of the fields is V gene, J gene, CDR3 protein.

TRBV2,TRBJ1-1,AILGRMGAAF
TRBV7-9,TRBJ1-1,ASSLPRQGGNTEAF
TRBV12-5,TRBJ2-7,ASGQGREQY
TRBV9,TRBJ2-1,ASSDGRSGTSEQF
TRBV6-6,TRBJ2-5,ASTSQGLSQETQY
TRBV7-2,TRBJ1-1,ASSLAGQGWTEAF
TRBV5-4,TRBJ1-1,ASSLGPEAF
TRBV27,TRBJ2-5,ASSLSVSGRKETQY
TRBV6-5,TRBJ1-2,ASRRILRDYGYT
TRBV6-4,TRBJ2-2,ASSREEAAGELF
TRBV13,TRBJ1-3,ASRDRGGQGARNTIY
TRBV5-5,TRBJ1-3,ASSLGWDSGNTIY
TRBV6-4,TRBJ2-1,ASSDSLNRDQF
TRBV29-1,TRBJ1-2,SDRTAGYT
TRBV9,TRBJ1-2,ASSVAGGFYGYT
TRBV27,TRBJ1-6,ASSSLTGGISSPLH
TRBV5-1,TRBJ1-2,ASSLEGINGYT
TRBV9,TRBJ1-2,ASSAAGTGGRGYT
TRBV6-5,TRBJ1-6,ASTRDSYNSPLH
TRBV11-3,TRBJ2-1,ASSWGTSGYNEQF
TRBV27,TRBJ1-2,ASSRKTTGASGYT
TRBV7-2,TRBJ1-2,ASSLVPGDYGYT
TRBV5-1,TRBJ1-2,ASSPRTVPSNYGYT
TRBV7-9,TRBJ2-1,ASSKQGFPVLGYNEQF
TRBV4-3,TRBJ2-7,ASSQNPGEADEQY
TRBV11-1,TRBJ1-1,ASRRYMNTEAF
TRBV7-3,TRBJ2-3,ASSLIRGSQRDTQY
TRBV11-1,TRBJ2-1,ASSLETSYNEQF
TRBV9,TRBJ2-1,ASSVGELPSYNEQF
TRBV10-2,TRBJ2-1,ASRRGNEQF
TRBV19,TRBJ1-2,ASSILNHGQAFLYGYT
TRBV30,TRBJ1-2,ACLRQGSYGYT
TRBV19,TRBJ2-7,ASSPGRFSYEQY
TRBV5-1,TRBJ1-1,ASSSGGGWNTEAF
TRBV30,TRBJ2-7,AWDRGYEQY
TRBV10-3,TRBJ1-6,ATMLQINSPLH